The sample holds a few counts of the clone carrying this T cell receptor beta chain. This CDR3 comprises 16 residues. Germline trimming cut 4 bases from V and 2 bases from J; bases unmatched to any gene: 7. The V gene's germline CDR1 is KGHDR and CDR2 SFDVKD. TCRdb reanalysed the RT-PCR reads using MiXCR and keeps one entry per CDR3 protein. The sample lists about 680,000 distinct CDR3 sequences, around 14% occurring once. The sequenced material came from memory CD4+ T cells from blood. The chain recombines TRBV24-1 with TRBJ1-2, with TRBD1 matching 9 bases. The sequence was obtained from a female donor in good health, serving as a healthy control. CDR3 in amino acids: CATSDHAGTGNYGYTF. The CDR3 nucleotides are TGTGCCACCAGTGACCACGCCGGGACAGGGAACTATGGCTACACCTTC.